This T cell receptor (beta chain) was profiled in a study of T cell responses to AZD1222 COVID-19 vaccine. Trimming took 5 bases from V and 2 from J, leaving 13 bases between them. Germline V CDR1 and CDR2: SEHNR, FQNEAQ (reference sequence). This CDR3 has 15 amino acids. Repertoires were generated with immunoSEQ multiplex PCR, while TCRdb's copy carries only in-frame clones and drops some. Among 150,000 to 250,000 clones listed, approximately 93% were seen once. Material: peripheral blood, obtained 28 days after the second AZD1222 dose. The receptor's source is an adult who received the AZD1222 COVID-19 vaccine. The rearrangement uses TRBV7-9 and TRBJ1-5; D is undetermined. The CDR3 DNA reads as TGTGCCAGCAGCCGAAACGGACCAGGCAATCAGCCCCAGCATTTT. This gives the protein CASSRNGPGNQPQHF.